This T cell receptor beta chain was profiled in a study of T cell responses to AZD1222 COVID-19 vaccine. Libraries were prepared by immunoSEQ multiplex PCR; TCRdb keeps only in-frame clonotypes and omits some of them. The data hold about 100,000 clones, with approximately 90% observed a single time. This clone was observed a single time. After removal of 4 bases from V and 14 bases from J, the junction contained 20 bases not matched to a gene. CDR3 length: 16 residues. Per germline, CDR1 GTSNPN and CDR2 SVGIG (reference sequence). The chain links TRBV30 to TRBJ2-2, with TRBD2 matching 9 bases. Sample: peripheral blood, taken on day 0 of AZD1222 vaccination. This TCR was sampled from an adult in good health. DNA for the CDR3: TGTGCCTGGACCCCGAGTAGCGGGAGTCTCGGAGCTACCCTGTTTTTT. This gives the protein CAWTPSSGSLGATLFF.